This entry lists 9 T cell receptor beta chains sequenced from one sample in a study of blood T cell repertoires in COVID-19. Some clones are missing from TCRdb's copy, which holds only in-frame ones; the method was immunoSEQ multiplex PCR. The sample consists of over 200,000 clones, 80% to 85% of them appearing once. Material: peripheral blood. The receptors derive from a human donor in a cohort sampled during active COVID-19.

This clone has just one count. This sequence joins TRBV19 and TRBJ1-2, with D unclear. V dropped 3 bases and J dropped 4 bases, with 12 bases sitting between them. Germline CDR1 is LNHDA and CDR2 is SQIVND (reference sequence). The CDR3 is 14 amino acids. CDR3 amino acids: CASSIGALSYGYTF. The DNA of the CDR3 is TGTGCCAGTAGTATTGGAGCCCTGTCCTATGGCTACACCTTC.

The J gene is TRBJ1-3, the V gene TRBV6-6; D unresolved. The CDR3 extends over 12 amino acids. Trimming removed 2 bases at V and 3 bases at J, with 2 bases between. CDR1 and CDR2 from the germline V gene are MNHNY and SVGAGI (reference sequence). The CDR3 DNA reads TGTGCCAGCAGTTACCGTGGAAACACCATATATTTT. It encodes CASSYRGNTIYF.

This chain connects TRBV28 to TRBJ2-7; 11 bases line up with TRBD2. After removal of 7 bases from V and 5 bases from J, the junction contained 13 bases not matched to a gene. From germline, CDR1 is MDHEN and CDR2 SYDVKM. This CDR3 has 16 amino acids. The CDR3 sequence: CASTGTSGPEGHEQYF. The CDR3 coding sequence is TGTGCCAGCACCGGGACTAGCGGTCCCGAGGGGCACGAGCAGTACTTC.

The chain carries TRBV2 and TRBJ1-5; weak D call: TRBD1 (6 bases). The CDR3 totals 13 residues. Germline lookup yields CDR1 SNHLY and CDR2 FYNNEI. V gave up 7 bases and J gave up 2 bases, with 9 bases separating them. CDR3 nucleotide sequence: TGTGCCAGCAAGGGGGTTGGCAATCAGCCCCAGCATTTT. Translated: CASKGVGNQPQHF.

The chain combines TRBV5-1 with TRBJ1-1; a weak D match, TRBD1 (5 bases). Germline CDR1 and CDR2: SGHRS and YFSETQ. This CDR3 comprises 12 residues. V was shortened by 4 bases and J by 4 bases, with 8 bases between the two germline ends. The CDR3 spells CASSVRGTEAFF. Here the CDR3 DNA reads TGCGCCAGCAGCGTAAGGGGCACTGAAGCTTTCTTT.

The rearrangement uses TRBV5-5 and TRBJ1-5; 11 bases are shared with TRBD1. The CDR3 spans 14 residues. The germline V gene has CDR1 SGHKS and CDR2 YYEKEE (reference sequence). V lost 5 bases, J lost 5 bases, and 3 bases stayed unmatched. The CDR3 is CASRTDRGHQPQHF. The CDR3 DNA sequence: TGTGCCAGCAGGACGGACAGGGGGCATCAGCCCCAGCATTTT.

The CDR3 sequence: CASSDPSYNEQFF. DNA for the CDR3: TGTGCCAGCAGTGATCCGTCCTACAATGAGCAGTTCTTC. The chain is built from TRBV25-1 and TRBJ2-1; D is unresolved. This CDR3 comprises 13 residues. The germline V gene has CDR1 MGHDK and CDR2 SYGVNS. The V end was cut by 3 bases, the J end by 1 base, with 4 bases between.

CDR3 DNA: TGCGCCAGCAGCTTGGTACTTTCATCCGGTGAGCAGTTCTTC. This sequence encodes CASSLVLSSGEQFF. The chain carries TRBV5-1 and TRBJ2-1; D is uncertain. The CDR3 length is 14 residues. Deletions cut 0 bases from V and 9 bases from J, with 13 bases between. Germline V lookup: CDR1 SGHRS, CDR2 YFSETQ.

This clone was observed a handful of times. The chain carries TRBV7-3 and TRBJ2-7, with 8 bases identical to TRBD2. The CDR3 consists of 16 residues. Trimming removed 1 base from V and 2 bases from J; junction bases left unmatched: 7. Germline loops: CDR1 SGHTA, CDR2 FQGTGA. CDR3 DNA: TGTGCCAGCAGCTTAAACGGCGGGAGGTCCCCCTACGAGCAGTACTTC. Encoded protein: CASSLNGGRSPYEQYF.